These 19 T cell receptor beta chains share one sample of origin, sequenced in a study of high-grade serous ovarian cancer treatment subgroups. Clones were read by immunoSEQ multiplex PCR, and TCRdb kept only the in-frame ones, dropping some. Of roughly 7,700 clones listed, more than 60% are singletons. Tumor tissue was taken before any definitive surgery or chemotherapy was given. Input material: tumor tissue. The receptor source for this set is a human donor with high-grade serous ovarian cancer.

The chain has TRBV7-9 and TRBJ2-7; D is perhaps TRBD2 (6 bases). CDR1 is SEHNR, CDR2 FQNEAQ, per germline (reference sequence). This CDR3 contains 13 residues. Trimming pared 5 bases from V and 7 bases from J, leaving 15 bases between. The CDR3 DNA reads TGTGCCAGCAGCCCGGGACTTGGGCGTGAGCAGTACTTC. Encoded protein: CASSPGLGREQYF. Using reference TRBV7-9 and TRBJ2-7 for the parts outside the CDR3, the full variable domain is DTGVSQNPRHKITKRGQNVTFRCDPISEHNRLYWYRQTLGQGPEFLTYFQNEAQLEKSRLLSDRFSAERPKGSFSTLEIQRTEQGDSAMYLCASSPGLGREQYFGPGTRLTVT.

This chain joins TRBV28 and TRBJ1-2; 8 bases agree with TRBD1. There are 14 residues in the CDR3. Germline V gives CDR1 MDHEN, CDR2 SYDVKM. After removal of 6 bases from V and 3 bases from J, the junction contained 6 bases not matched to a gene. This CDR3 is CASRWTGKDYGYTF. In nucleotides, the CDR3 is TGTGCCAGCAGGTGGACAGGGAAGGACTATGGCTACACCTTC.

This chain uses TRBV9 with TRBJ2-1; D tentatively fits TRBD1 or TRBD2 (5 bases each). The CDR3 is made up of 13 amino acids. Germline CDR1 SGDLS, CDR2 YYNGEE. The ends were cut back, 4 bases at V and 9 bases at J, with 14 bases in the middle. The CDR3 here is CASSPGTPSEQFF. Written as DNA, the CDR3 is TGTGCCAGCAGCCCCGGGACGCCAAGTGAGCAGTTCTTC. The variable domain in full, completed from reference TRBV9 and TRBJ2-1, reads DSGVTQTPKHLITATGQRVTLRCSPRSGDLSVYWYQQSLDQGLQFLIQYYNGEERAKGNILERFSAQQFPDLHSELNLSSLELGDSALYFCASSPGTPSEQFFGPGTRLTVL.

The chain couples TRBV11-2 to TRBJ2-3, with 8 bases lining up with TRBD2. This CDR3 comprises 15 residues. Germline V gene sequence: CDR1 SGHAT, CDR2 FQNNGV. The V gene end was trimmed by 5 bases and the J gene end by 4 bases; junction bases not matched to a gene: 8. The CDR3 coding sequence is TGTGCCAGCAGCCTAGGGACGGGAGGGCCAGATACGCAGTATTTT. Protein product: CASSLGTGGPDTQYF.

V is TRBV6-5 and J is TRBJ1-2; 8 bases agree with TRBD1. V shed 2 bases, J shed 4 bases, and the junction held 6 bases outside the gene matches. CDR1 and CDR2 from the germline V gene are MNHEY and SVGAGI. The CDR3 has 15 residues. The CDR3 spells CASSYGYRGGYGYTF. In nucleotides, the CDR3 is TGTGCCAGCAGTTACGGGTACAGGGGGGGCTATGGCTACACCTTC.

This clone was seen more than once but under ten times. V is TRBV19 and J is TRBJ2-7; TRBD2 aligns across 14 bases. The CDR3 is made up of 15 amino acids. J lost 6 bases, V lost 1 base, and 2 bases had no gene match. Germline V gene sequence: CDR1 LNHDA, CDR2 SQIVND (reference sequence). The CDR3 DNA reads TGTGCCAGTAGTATAGGGGGACTAGCGGGAGTCGAGCAGTACTTC. Its translation: CASSIGGLAGVEQYF.

The chain carries TRBV9 and TRBJ2-6, with D possibly matching TRBD2 (5 bases). The CDR3 totals 14 residues. Germline V gene lookup returns CDR1 SGDLS and CDR2 YYNGEE. Trimming took 0 bases from V and 12 from J, leaving 13 bases between them. The CDR3 here is CASSVGPEVSVLTF. The CDR3 coding sequence is TGTGCCAGCAGCGTAGGGCCGGAGGTCAGCGTCCTGACTTTC.

By frequency in the sample, this clone is medium-sized. V is TRBV7-9 and J is TRBJ2-3, with D perhaps matching TRBD1 (6 bases). Germline CDR1 is SEHNR and CDR2 is FQNEAQ (reference sequence). Trimming stripped 5 bases from V and 5 bases from J, with 17 bases between. The CDR3 loop spans 15 amino acids. In DNA form, the CDR3 reads TGTGCCAGCAGCACTCCGGGACAAATGCAAGATACGCAGTATTTT. Translated: CASSTPGQMQDTQYF.

The V gene is TRBV6-5, the J gene TRBJ1-3, with a tentative D call TRBD1 (6 bases). V was shortened by 2 bases and J by 7 bases, with 9 bases between the two germline ends. Germline V lookup: CDR1 MNHEY, CDR2 SVGAGI. The CDR3 is 13 amino acids. CDR3 coding DNA: TGTGCCAGCAGTTACGAGGGGGGGAACACCATATATTTT. This codes for CASSYEGGNTIYF.

The V call is TRBV27, the J call TRBJ2-7; TRBD2 matches 12 bases. The CDR3 runs to 16 residues. After removal of 5 bases from V and 8 bases from J, the junction contained 13 bases not matched to a gene. Germline V lookup: CDR1 MNHEY, CDR2 SMNVEV (reference sequence). The CDR3 reads CASSPFASGRAVKQYF. The DNA of the CDR3 is TGTGCCAGCAGTCCTTTTGCTAGCGGGAGGGCGGTCAAGCAGTACTTC.

The chain has TRBV18 and TRBJ2-7, with 14 positions matching TRBD2. Germline assignment: CDR1 KGHSH and CDR2 LQKENI. The length of the CDR3 is 15 residues. Germline trimming cut 3 bases from V and 2 bases from J; bases unmatched to any gene: 0. CDR3 coding DNA: TGTGCCAGCTCACCGGGACTAGCGGGAGCCTACGAGCAGTACTTC. It specifies CASSPGLAGAYEQYF.

This clone was recorded a few times. For the CDR3, the DNA is TGCAGCGTGGCTATACAGGGTAATCAGCCCCAGCATTTT. Residues: CSVAIQGNQPQHF. V and J are TRBV29-1 and TRBJ1-5; D might be TRBD1 (6 bases). V was cut by 6 bases and J by 4 bases, with 13 bases left in between. The CDR3 is 13 residues long. Germline lookup yields CDR1 SQVTM and CDR2 ANQGSEA.

J is TRBJ1-2 and V is TRBV5-1; tentative D call: TRBD1 (6 bases). The CDR3 covers 13 residues. CDR1 is SGHRS, CDR2 YFSETQ, per germline. V lost 3 bases and J lost 6, with 12 bases in between. CDR3 coding DNA: TGCGCCAGCAGCTATTCCGGGGGCGATGGCTACACCTTC. Translating it yields CASSYSGGDGYTF.

The chain couples TRBV7-3 to TRBJ1-5; D unresolved. This CDR3 is 14 amino acids long. V lost 2 bases and J 4 bases, leaving 9 bases between the germline ends. Germline assignment: CDR1 SGHTA and CDR2 FQGTGA. The CDR3 DNA reads as TGTGCCAGCAGCTTAGTGCTGAGGAATCAGCCCCAGCATTTT. As protein: CASSLVLRNQPQHF.

The chain joins TRBV28 to TRBJ2-7; 7 bases align to TRBD1. V was clipped by 7 bases and J by 6 bases; unmatched bases: 9. The germline CDR1 and CDR2 sequences are MDHEN and SYDVKM. This CDR3 is 13 amino acids long. The CDR3 region is CASNSGTEIEQYF. CDR3 DNA sequence: TGTGCCAGCAACTCTGGGACAGAGATCGAGCAGTACTTC.

The chain links TRBV7-3 to TRBJ1-1, with D possibly being TRBD1 (5 bases). This CDR3 comprises 15 residues. Between the trimmed V and J ends, which lost 3 bases and 5 bases, there was a span of 16 bases. Germline CDR1 is SGHTA and CDR2 is FQGTGA. CDR3 loop: CASSFDSAGGTEAFF. The CDR3 nucleotides read TGTGCCAGCAGCTTCGATTCCGCGGGGGGGACTGAAGCTTTCTTT.

The chain employs TRBV2 and TRBJ1-1; weak D call: TRBD1 (6 bases). V was pared by 6 bases and J by 7 bases, with 12 bases between. This CDR3 region has 12 residues. Germline CDR1 and CDR2: SNHLY and FYNNEI. The CDR3 reads CASRGQGGEAFF. CDR3 nucleotides: TGTGCCAGCAGGGGACAAGGCGGTGAAGCTTTCTTT.

The chain links TRBV6-5 to TRBJ2-1, with 9 bases identical to TRBD2. CDR3 length: 15 amino acids. Per germline, CDR1 MNHEY and CDR2 SVGAGI. V dropped 2 bases and J dropped 3; count of bases not matched to a gene: 2. The CDR3 spells CASSYHSGGYNEQFF. CDR3 coding DNA: TGTGCCAGCAGTTACCATAGCGGGGGCTACAATGAGCAGTTCTTC.

This chain uses TRBV11-1 with TRBJ2-7; tentative D call: TRBD1 (6 bases). Between the trimmed V and J ends, which lost 3 bases and 2 bases, there was a span of 11 bases. The germline V gene has CDR1 SGHAT and CDR2 FQDESV (reference sequence). This CDR3 comprises 14 residues. Written as DNA, the CDR3 is TGTGCCAGCAGCTTCCCGGGACACGCCTACGAGCAGTACTTC. This gives the protein CASSFPGHAYEQYF.